This T cell receptor beta chain was identified during a study of blood T cell repertoires in COVID-19 (dated by TCRdb to the early 2020s). In terms of the full investigation: The collaborator samples originated in the United States, Italy and Spain and spanned the acute and convalescent phases of COVID-19. The material from the prospective study consisted of cDNA or gDNA derived from T cells, B-cell-depleted T cells, or PBMCs. The dataset comprised deeply sampled blood TCRbeta repertoires from subjects exposed to, actively infected with, or recovered from COVID-19. The repertoires were made available in a free public database intended to serve as a resource for research on the immune response to SARS-CoV-2. The samples were drawn from two sources: the first 160 participants of the ongoing ImmuneRACE study, and 1,000 to 1,500 subjects contributed by 6 global collaborators. Sample metadata almost always included a de-identified subject ID, COVID-19 status, age in years and sex. Where available, HLA class I and class II types were taken from metadata supplied by the sample provider and were not determined by assay-based typing. On the study overall, not on this receptor specifically: The quantity of clinical and demographic metadata differed by source and by participant and was supplied without curation.

V is shortened by 1 base, J by 2 bases, and the region joining them spans 7 bases. Spanning cysteine to phenylalanine, the CDR3 consists of 14 amino acids. The entry retains the CDR3 DNA only, 42 bases that are in frame from base 1. For CDR1 and CDR2, the germline V gene (reference sequence) lists SGHNT and YYREEE. TCRbeta CDR3 regions were amplified from genomic DNA using the immunoSEQ Assay, a bias-controlled multiplex PCR. For the original study's pipeline: The number of nucleated cells in each sample was estimated by amplification of reference gene primers within the assay. Sequence reads were collapsed and filtered to measure the absolute abundance of every unique TCRbeta CDR3 rearrangement. For each sample, productive Simpson clonality was calculated as the square root of Simpson's diversity index across productive rearrangements. TCRdb took over this immuneACCESS table, retaining in-frame rearrangements with V and J assigned. Such tables are incomplete; in checked studies, under half of the missing clones stem from an unresolved V gene, and the remainder is unexplained. Clone size and the V and J calls come from that table; the DNA yielded D and trimming. This sample is represented by approximately 82,000 clones; more than 75% of them were singletons. Together, the top ten hold 5.5% to 7.5% of the sample.

Whole blood was collected in K2EDTA tubes by collaborating institutions according to the institutions' own protocols. Collaborator samples were shipped for TCRbeta analysis as frozen whole blood, isolated PBMCs, or DNA extracted from either sample type. Concerning this clone: The antigen it binds to is not known. No much larger clonotype is one base removed from it; base qualities were not supplied.

The sequence joins TRBV5-4 to TRBJ1-5, and TRBD1 may be the D gene, going by 5 matching bases. This TCR came from a man in his fifties or sixties with active or convalescent COVID-19. The sequencing input was peripheral blood. Here is the DNA: TGTGCCAGCAGCTTGATAGGGGGCAATCAGCCCCAGCATTTT. Its product reads: CASSLIGGNQPQHF.